One sample yielded the 27 T cell receptor beta chains listed below, sequenced in a study of blood T cell repertoires in COVID-19. Repertoires were generated with immunoSEQ multiplex PCR, while TCRdb's copy carries only in-frame clones and drops some. The sample has around 70,000 clones; 79% are singletons. Sequencing was done on a sample of peripheral blood. Source of these receptors: a man between 60 and 75 years old with active or convalescent COVID-19.

J is TRBJ1-3 and V is TRBV10-3; D not resolved. V shed 3 bases and J shed 4 bases, with 13 bases lying between them. This CDR3 spans 15 amino acids. The germline CDR1 and CDR2 sequences are ENHRY and SYGVKD. CDR3 sequence (DNA): TGTGCCATCAGTGATTCCGGGTCCACGGGAAACACCATATATTTT. It yields the protein CAISDSGSTGNTIYF.

The rearrangement uses TRBV27 and TRBJ1-6, with D unresolved. Germline lookup yields CDR1 MNHEY and CDR2 SMNVEV (reference sequence). This CDR3 contains 14 residues. Trimming removed 1 base from V and 9 bases from J, with 10 bases in between. In DNA form, the CDR3 reads TGTGCCAGCAGTTTATTGAGGGTGGGTTCACCCCTCCACTTT. Translated: CASSLLRVGSPLHF.

CDR3 sequence (DNA): TGTGCCAGCAGCGAGCCCCGTTTTGCGGGAGACGAGCAGTACTTC. Translating gives CASSEPRFAGDEQYF. V and J are TRBV11-2 and TRBJ2-7; 7 bases map to TRBD2. CDR3 length equals 15 residues. Trimming removed 5 bases from V and 5 bases from J; junction bases left unmatched: 12. Germline V CDR1 and CDR2: SGHAT, FQNNGV.

This clone appeared a few times. This sequence joins TRBV6-5 and TRBJ1-3; 7 nucleotides align to TRBD1. The CDR3 totals 13 residues. The ends lost 5 bases at V and 4 bases at J; junction bases unmatched: 2. Looked up from germline, CDR1 is MNHEY and CDR2 is SVGAGI. For the CDR3, the DNA is TGTGCCAGCAGTCTGGGACAGGGAAACACCATATATTTT. This gives the protein CASSLGQGNTIYF.

The chain couples TRBV3-1 (or the pseudogene TRBV3-2) to TRBJ2-1; D perhaps matches TRBD2 (6 bases). V lost 0 bases, J lost 9 bases, and 9 bases lay in between. Germline V gene data show CDR1 as LGHDT and CDR2 as YNNKEL (reference sequence). This CDR3 is built from 13 residues. The CDR3 region is CASSQDGGIEQFF. The CDR3 DNA follows: TGTGCCAGCAGCCAAGATGGGGGGATTGAGCAGTTCTTC.

This sequence joins TRBV5-1 and TRBJ1-2; no definite D call. This CDR3 comprises 15 residues. Germline V gives CDR1 SGHRS, CDR2 YFSETQ. With 0 bases removed from V and 4 bases from J, the gap between germline ends came to 13 bases. CDR3 residues: CASSLEEGLSYGYTF. The CDR3 DNA sequence: TGCGCCAGCAGCTTGGAAGAGGGTTTGAGCTATGGCTACACCTTC.

This clone was observed a single time. This chain's CDR3 is CASRDTPYNEQFF. CDR3 bases: TGTGCCAGCCGGGACACCCCCTACAATGAGCAGTTCTTC. The chain carries TRBV7-2 and TRBJ2-1; D may be TRBD1 (6 bases). CDR1 and CDR2 (germline): SGHTA, FQGNSA. The V end was cut by 8 bases, the J end by 2 bases, with 10 bases between. CDR3 size: 13 residues.

Points on this clone: A junction end diverges from the germline sequence, so it may reflect a read error. The chain uses TRBV6-5 and TRBJ2-3; the D gene is possibly TRBD2 (7 bases). In germline, CDR1 is MNHEY, CDR2 SVGAGI. The CDR3 totals 15 residues. CDR3 coding DNA: TGTGCCAACAGTTATTGGGGGGGCCGGGGAGATACGCAGTATTTT. Protein sequence: CANSYWGGRGDTQYF.

The V gene is TRBV12-3 or TRBV12-4, the J gene TRBJ1-6; D is unresolved. The CDR3 runs 13 residues. V was cut by 1 base and J by 10 bases, with 8 bases left in between. CDR3 loop: CASSLGGGSPLHF. Written as DNA, the CDR3 is TGTGCCAGCAGTTTAGGCGGAGGATCACCCCTCCACTTT.

The CDR3 region has the DNA TGTGCCAGCAGCTCCCGACAGTTAGCGAACACCGGGGAGCTGTTTTTT. Its protein product is CASSSRQLANTGELFF. The chain has TRBV5-4 and TRBJ2-2; a possible D gene is TRBD1 (5 bases). V gave up 3 bases and J gave up 0 bases, with 12 bases separating them. CDR1 is SGHNT and CDR2 is YYREEE in the germline V gene (reference sequence). The CDR3 loop spans 16 amino acids.

The rearrangement joins TRBV11-3 to TRBJ2-1, with D possibly being TRBD1 (6 bases). The CDR3 loop spans 13 amino acids. CDR1 is SGHNT and CDR2 is YENEEA in the germline V gene. Trimming shortened V by 2 bases and J by 6 bases, and 8 bases separated the two germline ends. In DNA form, the CDR3 reads TGTGCCAGCAGCTTAAGGGGGACCAATGAGCAGTTCTTC. It encodes CASSLRGTNEQFF. Based on the CDR3 plus reference TRBV11-3 and TRBJ2-1, the full variable domain is EAGVVQSPRYKIIEKKQPVAFWCNPISGHNTLYWYLQNLGQGPELLIRYENEEAVDDSQLPKDRFSAERLKGVDSTLKIQPAELGDSAVYLCASSLRGTNEQFFGPGTRLTVL.

This rearrangement joins TRBV3-1 (or the pseudogene TRBV3-2) to TRBJ1-5; 9 bases agree with TRBD1. The CDR3 consists of 14 residues. Germline V gene lookup returns CDR1 LGHDT and CDR2 YNNKEL (reference sequence). Trimming at V came to 4 bases and at J to 7 bases, leaving 5 bases not matched to a gene. CDR3 DNA sequence: TGTGCCAGCAGCCCGGGACAGGGAGGGCAGCCCCAGCATTTT. Its translation is CASSPGQGGQPQHF.

The V gene is TRBV19, the J gene TRBJ1-5; no reliable D call. The CDR3 is 14 residues long. Germline assignment: CDR1 LNHDA and CDR2 SQIVND (reference sequence). Trimming took off 3 bases at V and 6 bases at J, with 12 bases between the two ends. The CDR3 DNA sequence: TGTGCCAGTAGTATCCGGTCGGTCGGTCAGCCCCAGCATTTT. This encodes CASSIRSVGQPQHF.

This chain connects TRBV4-1 to TRBJ2-6, with D possibly being TRBD1 (6 bases). V shed 0 bases and J shed 4 bases, with 10 bases lying between them. The CDR3 consists of 16 residues. Germline-derived CDR1 and CDR2 are MGHRA and YSYEKL. The CDR3 sequence: CASSQDMGTGANVLTF. CDR3 bases: TGCGCCAGCAGCCAAGATATGGGGACAGGGGCCAACGTCCTGACTTTC.

The gene calls are TRBV19 and TRBJ2-7; D is undetermined. Germline loops: CDR1 LNHDA, CDR2 SQIVND (reference sequence). Trimming pared 3 bases from V and 3 bases from J, leaving 9 bases between. The CDR3 sequence is 13 residues long. The CDR3 nucleotides are TGTGCCAGTAGTATTGAGCACGACTACGAGCAGTACTTC. Protein: CASSIEHDYEQYF.

Worth noting for this clone: Other DNA sequences from this sample encode an identical CDR3 as well. V usage is TRBV2 and J usage is TRBJ2-7; TRBD1 matches 7 bases. CDR1 and CDR2 from the germline V gene are SNHLY and FYNNEI. Trimming took 4 bases from V and 3 from J; bases not matched to a gene: 0. The CDR3 length is 12 residues. The CDR3 protein is CASSGQGYEQYF. The CDR3 DNA follows: TGTGCCAGCAGTGGACAGGGCTACGAGCAGTACTTC.

This clone has ten or more counts. V gene TRBV7-9 combines with J gene TRBJ1-4; TRBD1 agrees at 7 bases. CDR3 size: 14 residues. J lost 5 bases, V lost 0 bases, and 0 bases had no gene match. The germline CDR1 and CDR2 sequences are SEHNR and FQNEAQ (reference sequence). As DNA, the CDR3 is TGTGCCAGCAGCTTAGCACAGGGGAATGAAAAACTGTTTTTT. It yields the protein CASSLAQGNEKLFF.

This clone was found once. This chain connects TRBV24-1 to TRBJ2-7; 7 bases match TRBD1. This CDR3 spans 14 amino acids. Germline CDR1 is KGHDR and CDR2 is SFDVKD. The V gene end was trimmed by 6 bases and the J gene end by 5 bases; junction bases not matched to a gene: 9. The CDR3 sequence is CATSPSDRANEQYF. Written as DNA, the CDR3 is TGTGCCACCAGTCCCTCAGACAGGGCCAACGAGCAGTACTTC.

J is TRBJ2-3 and V is TRBV2, with 7 bases that match TRBD2. V shed 10 bases, J shed 3 bases, and the junction held 10 bases outside the gene matches. Germline CDR1 and CDR2: SNHLY and FYNNEI. The CDR3 runs 14 residues. CDR3 amino acids: CATRSGAFTDTQYF. The CDR3 DNA is TGTGCCACCAGAAGCGGGGCCTTTACAGATACGCAGTATTTT. The full variable domain, its missing parts supplied by reference TRBV2 and TRBJ2-3, is EPEVTQTPSHQVTQMGQEVILRCVPISNHLYFYWYRQILGQKVEFLVSFYNNEISEKSEIFDDQFSVERPDGSNFTLKIRSTKLEDSAMYFCATRSGAFTDTQYFGPGTRLTVL.

This clone was picked up one time. The genes are TRBV2 and TRBJ1-2; D is unclear. Germline V gene sequence: CDR1 SNHLY, CDR2 FYNNEI. The V end lost 2 bases, the J end lost 4 bases, and 11 bases lay between the germline ends. The CDR3 loop spans 14 amino acids. The CDR3 DNA is TGTGCCAGCAGTGAAAGTGGTCTCGGCTATGGCTACACCTTC. Encoded protein: CASSESGLGYGYTF.

The CDR3, as DNA: TGTGCCAGCAGACAGCCAACCTACGAGCAGTACTTC. Amino acid sequence: CASRQPTYEQYF. The rearrangement joins TRBV2 to TRBJ2-7; D not certain. Germline CDR1 SNHLY, CDR2 FYNNEI. V lost 6 bases, J lost 2 bases, and 8 bases lay in between. The CDR3 is made up of 12 amino acids.

Comment on this clone: Other DNA sequences from this sample encode an identical CDR3 as well. The V gene is TRBV18, the J gene TRBJ2-7; 7 bases line up with TRBD1. The CDR3 has 14 residues. With V trimmed by 3 bases and J by 0 bases, 2 bases remained unmatched. The germline V gene has CDR1 KGHSH and CDR2 LQKENI. CDR3 in amino acids: CASSPGQVSYEQYF. In DNA form, the CDR3 reads TGTGCCAGCTCACCCGGACAGGTCTCCTACGAGCAGTACTTC.

V gene TRBV5-1 combines with J gene TRBJ2-2, with D perhaps TRBD2 (6 bases). Trimming took off 0 bases at V and 3 bases at J, with 15 bases between the two ends. The CDR3 covers 17 residues. Germline CDR1 and CDR2: SGHRS and YFSETQ. CDR3 sequence: CASSLGAAGSDTGELFF. The CDR3 DNA reads as TGCGCCAGCAGCTTGGGGGCTGCGGGGTCCGACACCGGGGAGCTGTTTTTT. Filled out from reference TRBV5-1 and TRBJ2-2, the complete variable domain reads KAGVTQTPRYLIKTRGQQVTLSCSPISGHRSVSWYQQTPGQGLQFLFEYFSETQRNKGNFPGRFSGRQFSNSRSEMNVSTLELGDSALYLCASSLGAAGSDTGELFFGEGSRLTVL.

The chain joins TRBV6-5 to TRBJ2-2, with 12 positions matching TRBD2. This CDR3 contains 15 residues. CDR1 is MNHEY and CDR2 is SVGAGI in the germline V gene. The V segment lost 10 bases and the J segment 3 bases; nucleotides outside the gene matches: 6. DNA for the CDR3: TGTGCCATCCAGCTAGCGGGGGGGCACACCGGGGAGCTGTTTTTT. Protein sequence: CAIQLAGGHTGELFF.

The chain combines TRBV5-8 with TRBJ1-2; D not resolved. The V end lost 4 bases, the J end lost 5 bases, and 9 bases lay between the germline ends. Germline-derived CDR1 and CDR2 are SGHTS and YDEGEE. The CDR3 consists of 12 residues. The CDR3: CASSQAVYGYTF. The CDR3 DNA reads TGTGCCAGCAGCCAAGCGGTATATGGCTACACCTTC.

In its sample, this clone was seen a few times. Germline and junction disagree at one end, which may indicate a read error. The genes are TRBV2 and TRBJ1-5; possibly TRBD1 for D (6 bases). The CDR3 has 16 amino acids. Germline loops: CDR1 SNHLY, CDR2 FYNNEI. The CDR3 loop reads CASSEDSGVSNQPQHF. CDR3 in DNA: TGTGCCAGCAGCGAAGATTCAGGGGTTAGCAATCAGCCCCAGCATTTT.

There are a few counts of this clone. The chain links TRBV5-5 to TRBJ2-7; D not resolved. Germline V gives CDR1 SGHKS, CDR2 YYEKEE (reference sequence). There are 12 residues in the CDR3. V lost 2 bases and J lost 4, with 7 bases in between. CDR3 sequence reads: CASSLTTYEQYF. Written as DNA, the CDR3 is TGTGCCAGCAGCTTAACAACGTACGAGCAGTACTTC.